A single sample is the source of the 3 T cell receptor beta chains below, sequenced in a study of glioma-infiltrating T cells after dendritic cell vaccination listed by TCRdb under 2016. The library was generated by the immunoSEQ multiplex PCR assay. TCRdb obtained this table from immuneACCESS and retained in-frame rearrangements with V and J assigned. These tables miss some clones; where compared with another copy, unresolved V genes account for less than half of the shortfall, and the remainder is unexplained. Recorded for this sample are about 50,000 clones; about 89% of them occurred a single time. The top ten clones comprise 5.3% of the sample. The sample's time point label, decoded: after dendritic cell vaccination, including at tumor progression/relapse. The sample was blood, taken after dendritic cell vaccination. These receptors all come from a human donor with glioblastoma.

The chain has TRBV5-6 and TRBJ2-7, with 10 bases that match TRBD1. The CDR3 has 13 amino acids. Germline V lookup: CDR1 SGHDT, CDR2 YYEEEE. The trim removed 2 bases at V and 9 bases at J, leaving 5 bases unmatched. As DNA, the CDR3 is TGTGCCAGCAGCTTTTGGGACAGGGGCGGGCAGTACTTC. This encodes CASSFWDRGGQYF.

This clone was seen a few times. The J gene is TRBJ1-1, the V gene TRBV30; 10 bases fit TRBD1. J lost 6 bases, V lost 2 bases, and 9 bases had no gene match. Germline V gene data show CDR1 as GTSNPN and CDR2 as SVGIG (reference sequence). This CDR3 is built from 15 residues. The CDR3 nucleotides are TGTGCCTGGAGTCCCCCCCGGACAGGGGGAGCTGAAGCTTTCTTT. Amino acid sequence: CAWSPPRTGGAEAFF.

As to this clone: This same CDR3 is encoded by further DNA sequences in the sample. The chain is built from TRBV7-2 and TRBJ2-5; no clear D. Between the trimmed V and J ends, which lost 5 bases and 4 bases, there was a span of 5 bases. CDR1 and CDR2 from the germline V gene are SGHTA and FQGNSA. CDR3 length equals 11 residues. CDR3 nucleotide sequence: TGTGCCAGCAGCCCAGGAGAGACCCAGTACTTC. Its protein is CASSPGETQYF.